This T cell receptor (beta chain) emerged from a study of blood T cells in healthy people across ages. V was clipped by 1 base and J by 6 bases; unmatched bases: 2. This CDR3 is 15 amino acids long. CDR1 and CDR2 (germline): LGHNA, YSLEER. General study findings and limits: The fall in TCR beta diversity per million T cells was roughly linear with age. A strong correlation was found between TCR beta diversity and the percentage of naive T cells.

For this clonotype: What it binds is unknown.

Using a J-beta primer mix together with a sample-barcoded 5' primer, a second PCR was run for roughly 6 to 12 cycles. Every cDNA molecule carried a tag from a template-switch adaptor bearing 12 random nucleotides. MiXCR, applied by TCRdb to the 5' RACE reads, yields one record per CDR3 protein. The data show 1.5 million to 2 million distinct CDR3 sequences, 25% to 30% seen once. Specimen: blood. The chain recombines TRBV4-3 with TRBJ1-5; TRBD1 agrees at 11 bases. This clonotype was obtained from a woman under 40 in good health. This chain's CDR3 is CASSQGTGGGQPQHF. The CDR3 DNA sequence: TGCGCCAGCAGCCAAGGGACAGGGGGCGGTCAGCCCCAGCATTTT.